The 27 T cell receptor beta chains given below trace back to one sample, sequenced in a study of control samples from healthy donors and cancer patients. The repertoire was sequenced with immunoSEQ multiplex PCR; TCRdb's copy has only in-frame clones and lacks some. In the table there are roughly 41,000 clones, approximately 94% of which are singletons. The sample consisted of blood. The origin of the receptors is a man in his 60s in good health.

The CDR3 reads CASSQEGRTHRTDTQYF. DNA of the CDR3: TGTGCCAGCAGCCAAGAAGGAAGGACTCACCGCACAGATACGCAGTATTTT. The chain joins TRBV14 to TRBJ2-3, with D tentatively TRBD2 (5 bases). The length of the CDR3 is 17 residues. Germline loops: CDR1 SGHDN, CDR2 FVKESK. V lost 0 bases and J 1 base, leaving 14 bases between the germline ends. Full variable domain (remainder filled in from reference TRBV14 and TRBJ2-3): EAGVTQFPSHSVIEKGQTVTLRCDPISGHDNLYWYRRVMGKEIKFLLHFVKESKQDESGMPNNRFLAERTGGTYSTLKVQPAELEDSGVYFCASSQEGRTHRTDTQYFGPGTRLTVL.

This chain uses TRBV19 with TRBJ1-1, with TRBD1 as a possible D gene (5 bases). The CDR3 is 14 residues long. V dropped 9 bases and J dropped 1 base, with 15 bases sitting between them. CDR1 LNHDA and CDR2 SQIVND come from the germline V gene (reference sequence). The CDR3 region has the DNA TGTGCCAGCGTACCGTGGGGGGGGAACACTGAAGCTTTCTTT. Translated: CASVPWGGNTEAFF.

V usage is TRBV20-1 and J usage is TRBJ2-7; D is undetermined. Looked up from germline, CDR1 is DFQATT and CDR2 is SNEGSKA (reference sequence). This CDR3 is 10 amino acids long. Trimming cost V 4 bases and J 5 bases, with 6 bases left between them. CDR3 sequence reads: CSAKGHEQYF. The CDR3 coding sequence is TGCAGTGCTAAAGGCCACGAGCAGTACTTC.

The chain joins TRBV11-2 to TRBJ1-3; no clear D. The V and J ends lost 4 bases and 3 bases respectively, with 7 bases between them. Germline V gives CDR1 SGHAT, CDR2 FQNNGV. This CDR3 is 13 amino acids long. This CDR3 reads CASSSDGGNTIYF. The CDR3 coding sequence is TGTGCCAGCAGCTCGGACGGTGGAAACACCATATATTTT.

The chain has TRBV24-1 and TRBJ2-3; 12 bases map to TRBD1. In germline, CDR1 is KGHDR, CDR2 SFDVKD. V dropped 4 bases and J dropped 6; count of bases not matched to a gene: 10. The CDR3 contains 17 residues. The CDR3 spells CATSEHGTGGDGDTQYF. Written as DNA, the CDR3 is TGTGCCACCAGTGAGCACGGGACAGGGGGCGATGGGGATACGCAGTATTTT.

The J gene is TRBJ1-2, the V gene TRBV28; TRBD1 is a possible D gene (5 bases). The germline V gene encodes CDR1 MDHEN and CDR2 SYDVKM. The CDR3 extends over 16 amino acids. Trimming took off 1 base at V and 2 bases at J, with 14 bases between the two ends. The DNA for the CDR3 is TGTGCCAGCAGTTTATCGGGGGAAGAAATGAACTATGGCTACACCTTC. Translating it yields CASSLSGEEMNYGYTF.

The chain is built from TRBV11-3 and TRBJ2-3; possibly TRBD2 for D (5 bases). Germline CDR1 is SGHNT and CDR2 is YENEEA. The CDR3 runs to 16 residues. Trimming left V 1 base short and J 2 bases short, with 13 bases between. As DNA, the CDR3 is TGTGCCAGCAGCTTAGTAAGGGTCGGGGTCACAGATACGCAGTATTTT. Translation: CASSLVRVGVTDTQYF. Complete variable domain (other parts from reference TRBV11-3 and TRBJ2-3): EAGVVQSPRYKIIEKKQPVAFWCNPISGHNTLYWYLQNLGQGPELLIRYENEEAVDDSQLPKDRFSAERLKGVDSTLKIQPAELGDSAVYLCASSLVRVGVTDTQYFGPGTRLTVL.

The V and J genes are TRBV11-2 and TRBJ2-3, with D perhaps TRBD1 (6 bases). The CDR3 has 16 residues. V was trimmed by 4 bases and J by 1 base, leaving 15 bases between them. Germline V gene sequence: CDR1 SGHAT, CDR2 FQNNGV. The CDR3 here is CASSSSWGRGTDTQYF. The DNA for the CDR3 is TGTGCCAGCAGCTCCAGTTGGGGGCGAGGCACAGATACGCAGTATTTT.

The chain combines TRBV7-9 with TRBJ2-1; D perhaps matches TRBD1 (5 bases). This CDR3 has 13 amino acids. The germline V gene encodes CDR1 SEHNR and CDR2 FQNEAQ (reference sequence). Trimming took off 5 bases at V and 10 bases at J, with 15 bases between the two ends. This chain's CDR3 is CASSQSTGDEQFF. The CDR3 region has the DNA TGTGCCAGCAGCCAAAGCACAGGTGACGAGCAGTTCTTC.

The rearrangement uses TRBV30 and TRBJ2-1, with D unresolved. The germline CDR1 and CDR2 sequences are GTSNPN and SVGIG (reference sequence). Trimming stripped 2 bases from V and 5 bases from J, with 13 bases between. The CDR3 is 14 residues long. CDR3 region: CAWSPWTAHNEQFF. The CDR3 coding sequence is TGTGCCTGGAGTCCCTGGACCGCTCACAATGAGCAGTTCTTC.

The chain uses TRBV19 and TRBJ2-1; 10 nucleotides match TRBD2. V shed 5 bases and J 8 bases; nucleotides not matched to a gene: 15. Per germline, CDR1 LNHDA and CDR2 SQIVND (reference sequence). This CDR3 region has 17 residues. The CDR3 coding sequence is TGTGCCAGTAGTGTTTTTACTAGCGGGACCTCACCCCATGAGCAGTTCTTC. Translated, it gives CASSVFTSGTSPHEQFF.

This chain joins TRBV19 and TRBJ2-1; a weak D match, TRBD1 (8 bases). This CDR3 contains 15 residues. Germline loops: CDR1 LNHDA, CDR2 SQIVND (reference sequence). CDR3 sequence reads: CAAGGASSGYNEQFF. The DNA of the CDR3 is TGTGCAGCAGGGGGCGCTTCTAGCGGCTACAATGAGCAGTTCTTC.

V and J are TRBV6-1 and TRBJ1-4, with D uncertain. The length of the CDR3 is 13 residues. Germline CDR1 reads MNHNS; CDR2 reads SASEGT. Trimming shortened V by 2 bases and J by 5 bases, and 6 bases separated the two germline ends. CDR3 sequence: CASSEPRNEKLFF. In nucleotides, the CDR3 is TGTGCCAGCAGTGAACCCCGCAATGAAAAACTGTTTTTT.

The chain employs TRBV19 and TRBJ2-7, with a weak D call TRBD1 (7 bases). The germline V gene encodes CDR1 LNHDA and CDR2 SQIVND (reference sequence). This CDR3 has 13 amino acids. The V end lost 5 bases, the J end lost 6 bases, and 14 bases lay between the germline ends. CDR3 residues: CASSPRQGGEQYF. The CDR3 nucleotides read TGTGCCAGTAGTCCACGACAGGGAGGCGAGCAGTACTTC.

J is TRBJ2-4 and V is TRBV7-9; D not certain. CDR1 and CDR2 from the germline V gene are SEHNR and FQNEAQ (reference sequence). The CDR3 contains 16 residues. V lost 2 bases, J lost 3 bases, and 14 bases lay in between. CDR3 in DNA: TGTGCCAGCAGCTTAACGCCGGGTGATGGCAAAAACATTCAGTACTTC. Translating it yields CASSLTPGDGKNIQYF.

The genes are TRBV29-1 and TRBJ2-2, with D possibly matching TRBD1 (6 bases). The CDR3 consists of 15 residues. Germline V gives CDR1 SQVTM, CDR2 ANQGSEA. The V and J ends lost 4 bases and 3 bases respectively, with 15 bases between them. The CDR3 DNA reads as TGCAGCGTTGTATTGCAGGGGTGGGACACCGGGGAGCTGTTTTTT. This translates into CSVVLQGWDTGELFF.

This chain joins TRBV30 and TRBJ1-2, with 10 bases aligning to TRBD1. With V trimmed by 1 base and J by 5 bases, 4 bases remained unmatched. The CDR3 contains 14 residues. Germline lookup yields CDR1 GTSNPN and CDR2 SVGIG (reference sequence). The chain's CDR3 is CAWSGTGGRYGYTF. In nucleotides, the CDR3 is TGTGCCTGGAGTGGGACAGGGGGTAGATATGGCTACACCTTC.

This chain links TRBV11-2 with TRBJ2-7; possibly TRBD1 for D (5 bases). Germline V CDR1 and CDR2: SGHAT, FQNNGV. This CDR3 has 12 amino acids. The V end lost 1 base, the J end lost 5 bases, and 6 bases lay between the germline ends. The CDR3 DNA is TGTGCCAGCAGCTTAGGGACAAACGAGCAGTACTTC. Protein: CASSLGTNEQYF.

The V gene is TRBV7-9, the J gene TRBJ1-5; D remains ambiguous. CDR1 and CDR2 from the germline V gene are SEHNR and FQNEAQ (reference sequence). V was shortened by 4 bases and J by 3 bases, with 4 bases between the two germline ends. The CDR3 spans 12 residues. The CDR3 loop is CASSSANQPQHF. The CDR3 nucleotides read TGTGCCAGCAGCTCAGCCAATCAGCCCCAGCATTTT.

The chain joins TRBV29-1 to TRBJ2-7; 7 nucleotides match TRBD2. Germline CDR1 and CDR2: SQVTM and ANQGSEA. V shed 4 bases, J shed 2 bases, and the junction held 2 bases outside the gene matches. CDR3 length: 12 amino acids. CDR3 sequence: CSVGEGTYEQYF. CDR3 nucleotide sequence: TGCAGCGTTGGGGAGGGCACCTACGAGCAGTACTTC.

In nucleotides, the CDR3 is TGTGCCAGCAGCTTAATGCCAGGGGACTACGAGCAGTACTTC. It specifies CASSLMPGDYEQYF. The chain combines TRBV7-3 with TRBJ2-7, with a possible D match to TRBD1 (6 bases). Germline CDR1 reads SGHTA; CDR2 reads FQGTGA. The V end lost 1 base, the J end lost 3 bases, and 10 bases lay between the germline ends. There are 14 residues in the CDR3.

J is TRBJ1-5 and V is TRBV3-1 (or the pseudogene TRBV3-2); D not certain. The CDR3 consists of 13 residues. Germline V gene lookup returns CDR1 LGHDT and CDR2 YNNKEL (reference sequence). Trimming took off 1 base at V and 4 bases at J, with 5 bases between the two ends. The CDR3: CASSQARNQPQHF. CDR3 nucleotides: TGTGCCAGCAGCCAAGCTCGAAATCAGCCCCAGCATTTT.

This chain connects TRBV3-1 (or the pseudogene TRBV3-2) to TRBJ1-2; the D gene is possibly TRBD1 (6 bases). The CDR3 totals 14 residues. The V end lost 4 bases, the J end lost 6 bases, and 15 bases lay between the germline ends. The germline V gene has CDR1 LGHDT and CDR2 YNNKEL (reference sequence). The DNA for the CDR3 is TGTGCCAGCAGCCCGACAGGAGGGGCCCATGGCTACACCTTC. This encodes CASSPTGGAHGYTF.

The V and J genes are TRBV4-1 and TRBJ2-2; TRBD1 aligns across 7 bases. Germline-derived CDR1 and CDR2 are MGHRA and YSYEKL. This CDR3 is 17 amino acids long. The trim removed 2 bases at V and 4 bases at J, leaving 10 bases unmatched. This CDR3 reads CASSQQVTGFATGELFF. CDR3 DNA: TGCGCCAGCAGCCAACAGGTGACAGGGTTTGCCACCGGGGAGCTGTTTTTT.

This clone has only one observation. The V call is TRBV2, the J call TRBJ2-1; tentative D call: TRBD2 (5 bases). The CDR3 runs 16 residues. V lost 5 bases and J 0 bases, leaving 14 bases between the germline ends. Germline V CDR1 and CDR2: SNHLY, FYNNEI. Here the CDR3 DNA reads TGTGCCAGCAGTTCCAAGGACTCGAGCTCCTACAATGAGCAGTTCTTC. It specifies CASSSKDSSSYNEQFF.

This clone was seen once. The gene calls are TRBV28 and TRBJ2-7; TRBD1 might be the D (6 bases). Germline lookup yields CDR1 MDHEN and CDR2 SYDVKM. The length of the CDR3 is 13 residues. V was clipped by 8 bases and J by 2 bases, with 13 bases between them. CDR3 protein: CASLQGDTYEQYF. CDR3 nucleotides: TGTGCCAGCTTACAGGGAGACACCTACGAGCAGTACTTC.

CDR3 coding DNA: TGTGCCAGCAGCTTCTACAGGGGGAGCTACGAGCAGTACTTC. Its protein is CASSFYRGSYEQYF. The V gene is TRBV5-8, the J gene TRBJ2-7; 8 bases are shared with TRBD1. The V gene end was trimmed by 2 bases and the J gene end by 3 bases; junction bases not matched to a gene: 4. CDR3 size: 14 residues. CDR1 and CDR2 from the germline V gene are SGHTS and YDEGEE.